These 29 T cell receptor beta chains were sequenced from one sample in a study of blood T cell repertoires in COVID-19. Produced via immunoSEQ multiplex PCR; TCRdb's table is partial and in-frame only. Of some 120,000 clones in the sample, roughly 90% were seen once. Sequencing was performed on peripheral blood. These receptors were collected from a man aged 60 to 75 with COVID-19, enrolled during active disease.

The chain links TRBV10-1 to TRBJ2-1; 12 bases are a match to TRBD2. CDR1 WNHNN and CDR2 SYGVQD come from the germline V gene (reference sequence). V was pared by 4 bases and J by 10 bases, with 2 bases of the junction left unmatched. The CDR3 spans 13 residues. The CDR3 region has the DNA TGCGCCAGCAGTGTACTAGCGGGAGGAGAGCAGTTCTTC. This gives the protein CASSVLAGGEQFF.

Regarding this clone: An end of the junction does not agree with germline; a read error may underlie this. The chain is built from TRBV14 and TRBJ2-5, with 12 bases lining up with TRBD1. The germline V gene encodes CDR1 SGHDN and CDR2 FVKESK. The CDR3 contains 16 residues. CDR3 nucleotides: TGTGCCAACAGCCGGGACAGGGGGCTTCACCAAGAGACCCAGTACTTC. Translation: CANSRDRGLHQETQYF.

The chain recombines TRBV27 with TRBJ2-5; possibly TRBD1 for D (5 bases). V was cut by 6 bases and J by 2 bases, with 16 bases left in between. CDR1 and CDR2 (germline): MNHEY, SMNVEV (reference sequence). This CDR3 region has 15 residues. CDR3 amino acids: CASRLLQALQETQYF. The DNA for the CDR3 is TGTGCCAGCAGATTGTTACAGGCCCTTCAAGAGACCCAGTACTTC.

V is TRBV3-1 (or the pseudogene TRBV3-2) and J is TRBJ2-3; D gene ambiguous. Germline assignment: CDR1 LGHDT and CDR2 YNNKEL (reference sequence). Trimming stripped 4 bases from V and 2 bases from J, with 7 bases between. The CDR3 extends over 13 amino acids. The CDR3 DNA is TGTGCCAGCAGCCTCGGGTACACAGATACGCAGTATTTT. It specifies CASSLGYTDTQYF.

This clone was detected only once. The J gene is TRBJ2-1, the V gene TRBV11-3; 10 positions match TRBD1. With V trimmed by 6 bases and J by 6 bases, 8 bases remained unmatched. The germline V gene has CDR1 SGHNT and CDR2 YENEEA. The CDR3 extends over 15 amino acids. In DNA, the CDR3 is TGTGCCAGCAGATTTGGGACAGGGGCCCGCAATGAGCAGTTCTTC. Its translation: CASRFGTGARNEQFF.

The J gene is TRBJ2-1, the V gene TRBV12-3 or TRBV12-4, with TRBD2 identical over 7 bases. V dropped 6 bases and J dropped 6; count of bases not matched to a gene: 5. The CDR3 sequence is 13 residues long. The CDR3 is CASRRGGSNEQFF. CDR3 bases: TGTGCCAGCAGGAGAGGCGGGAGCAATGAGCAGTTCTTC.

The chain links TRBV5-8 to TRBJ2-7, with a weak D call TRBD2 (6 bases). Germline CDR1 and CDR2: SGHTS and YDEGEE. The V and J ends lost 4 bases and 2 bases respectively, with 13 bases between them. The CDR3 covers 14 residues. The CDR3 DNA sequence: TGTGCCAGCAGCCCAAGCGGAGGGGCCTACGAGCAGTACTTC. Protein: CASSPSGGAYEQYF.

This clone was seen just once. V is TRBV15 and J is TRBJ2-1; TRBD1 aligns across 8 bases. The CDR3 extends over 14 amino acids. Germline assignment: CDR1 LNHNV and CDR2 YYDKDF (reference sequence). V gave up 2 bases and J gave up 6 bases; unmatched junction bases: 3. The CDR3 sequence is CATSRRTGSNEQFF. The CDR3 DNA reads as TGTGCCACCAGCAGAAGGACAGGGTCCAATGAGCAGTTCTTC.

In its sample, this clone was seen once. The chain carries TRBV18 and TRBJ2-2; 8 bases fit TRBD2. Germline trimming cut 5 bases from V and 7 bases from J; bases unmatched to any gene: 9. Germline CDR1 reads KGHSH; CDR2 reads LQKENI. The CDR3 spans 15 residues. CDR3 sequence reads: CASSTPGGPHGELFF. CDR3 nucleotide sequence: TGTGCCAGCTCAACTCCGGGAGGGCCTCACGGGGAGCTGTTTTTT.

V usage is TRBV14 and J usage is TRBJ2-7, with D perhaps TRBD1 (5 bases). The CDR3 runs 14 residues. The germline CDR1 and CDR2 sequences are SGHDN and FVKESK. The V and J ends lost 3 bases and 8 bases respectively, with 17 bases between them. Written as DNA, the CDR3 is TGTGCCAGCAGCCACGTTGCCGAGAACAGGAAGCAGTACTTC. Translation gives CASSHVAENRKQYF.

Comment on this clone: One end of the junction does not line up with germline, which may come from a read error. This chain connects TRBV30 to TRBJ2-1; no clear D gene. CDR1 and CDR2 from the germline V gene are GTSNPN and SVGIG (reference sequence). This CDR3 comprises 12 residues. The CDR3 sequence is CAWSAFQAYLLF. The CDR3 DNA follows: TGTGCCTGGAGTGCATTCCAGGCCTATTTGCTCTTC.

The CDR3 DNA follows: TGTGCCAGCAGTTACTCCTCTCAGGATAGCACAGATACGCAGTATTTT. Translating it yields CASSYSSQDSTDTQYF. The chain links TRBV6-2 or TRBV6-3 to TRBJ2-3, with D uncertain. Deletions cut 0 bases from V and 0 bases from J, with 10 bases between. This CDR3 has 16 residues. The germline V gene encodes CDR1 MNHEY and CDR2 SVGEGT.

Of note for this clone: At one boundary the junction diverges from the germline segment, which might be a read error. The V gene is TRBV7-7, the J gene TRBJ2-1; D is ambiguous. Germline CDR1 is SSHAT and CDR2 is FNYEAQ (reference sequence). The CDR3 sequence is 13 residues long. The CDR3 coding sequence is TGTGCTAGCAGCAAAGAGCGAAACAATGAGCAGTTCTTC. It codes for CASSKERNNEQFF.

This sequence joins TRBV29-1 and TRBJ2-3; 8 nucleotides line up with TRBD2. CDR1 and CDR2 from the germline V gene are SQVTM and ANQGSEA. The CDR3 runs to 14 residues. V was pared by 2 bases and J by 5 bases, with 6 bases of the junction left unmatched. Here the CDR3 reads CSVEPAGVVDTQYF. CDR3 bases: TGCAGCGTTGAACCAGCGGGAGTAGTAGATACGCAGTATTTT.

This clone was seen a single time. The chain links TRBV30 to TRBJ1-6; possible D gene TRBD1, 5 bases. The V end was cut by 2 bases, the J end by 4 bases, with 6 bases between. The germline gives CDR1 GTSNPN, CDR2 SVGIG (reference sequence). The CDR3 consists of 13 residues. CDR3 coding DNA: TGTGCCTGGAGTCGGACATATAATTCACCCCTCCACTTT. Its protein is CAWSRTYNSPLHF. Supplemented by reference TRBV30 and TRBJ1-6, the full variable domain reads SQTIHQWPATLVQPVGSPLSLECTVEGTSNPNLYWYRQAAGRGLQLLFYSVGIGQISSEVPQNLSASRPQDRQFILSSKKLLLSDSGFYLCAWSRTYNSPLHFGNGTRLTVT.

V usage is TRBV5-1 and J usage is TRBJ1-1, with TRBD1 as a possible D gene (6 bases). CDR1 SGHRS and CDR2 YFSETQ come from the germline V gene. V lost 0 bases, J lost 8 bases, and 11 bases lay in between. This CDR3 region has 13 residues. As DNA, the CDR3 is TGCGCCAGCAGCTTGGCAGGGGAATACGAAGCTTTCTTT. Its translation: CASSLAGEYEAFF.

V usage is TRBV19 and J usage is TRBJ2-2, with 10 bases matching TRBD2. Germline V gives CDR1 LNHDA, CDR2 SQIVND (reference sequence). V lost 8 bases and J lost 6; bases outside the gene matches: 6. The CDR3 has 14 amino acids. The DNA for the CDR3 is TGTGCCAGTGACAGCGGGAGGGGGGCCGGGGAGCTGTTTTTT. This encodes CASDSGRGAGELFF.

V gene TRBV6-5 combines with J gene TRBJ2-7; D is uncertain. The CDR3 contains 11 residues. The germline CDR1 and CDR2 sequences are MNHEY and SVGAGI. Trimming took 5 bases from V and 6 from J, leaving 8 bases between them. The CDR3 coding sequence is TGTGCCAGCAGTAGATCAGGCGAGCAGTACTTC. Protein product: CASSRSGEQYF.

This chain links TRBV6-2 or TRBV6-3 with TRBJ2-1; 7 positions agree with TRBD2. V dropped 2 bases and J dropped 2; count of bases not matched to a gene: 6. Germline V gene data show CDR1 as MNHEY and CDR2 as SVGEGT. This CDR3 is built from 16 residues. The CDR3 nucleotides read TGTGCCAGCAGTTACCTCGCGGGAGCACCCTACAATGAGCAGTTCTTC. Protein: CASSYLAGAPYNEQFF.

About this clone: Because the CDR3 is missing its conserved closing phenylalanine or tryptophan, this is likely a read error. The DNA is left out, because the CDR3 cannot be placed on it with certainty; the CDR3 is given as TCRdb lists it. V gene TRBV7-9 combines with J gene TRBJ2-7; TRBD2, as called in the table, went unchecked against the DNA. The CDR3 has 14 residues if both end residues are counted. Germline loops: CDR1 SEHNR, CDR2 FQNEAQ (reference sequence). CDR3 loop: CASSLSGLAGGPRR.

The J gene is TRBJ2-5, the V gene TRBV18; TRBD1 agrees at 8 bases. Unmatched junction bases numbered 0, after V lost 1 base and J lost 5 bases. The CDR3 extends over 13 amino acids. Germline V CDR1 and CDR2: KGHSH, LQKENI. The DNA of the CDR3 is TGTGCCAGCTCACCACGGGACAGGGAGACCCAGTACTTC. Residues: CASSPRDRETQYF.

CDR3 sequence reads: CASRSGNTIYF. In nucleotides, the CDR3 is TGTGCCAGCCGCTCTGGAAACACCATATATTTT. J is TRBJ1-3 and V is TRBV28; D unclear. V was pared by 8 bases and J by 0 bases, with 2 bases between. The CDR3 length is 11 residues. In germline, CDR1 is MDHEN, CDR2 SYDVKM.

V usage is TRBV11-1 and J usage is TRBJ2-2, with D uncertain. V was trimmed by 2 bases and J by 3 bases, leaving 7 bases between them. CDR1 is SGHAT and CDR2 is FQDESV in the germline V gene (reference sequence). CDR3 length: 14 residues. The CDR3 coding sequence is TGTGCCAGCAGCTTACAGGCGTACACCGGGGAGCTGTTTTTT. This translates into CASSLQAYTGELFF.

The chain uses TRBV18 and TRBJ2-7, with 14 nucleotides matching TRBD2. The V segment lost 3 bases and the J segment 6 bases; nucleotides outside the gene matches: 4. CDR3 length equals 15 residues. Germline assignment: CDR1 KGHSH and CDR2 LQKENI. CDR3 in amino acids: CASSPTSGRATEQYF. The CDR3 region has the DNA TGTGCCAGCTCACCGACTAGCGGGAGGGCCACCGAGCAGTACTTC. Together with reference TRBV18 and TRBJ2-7, the CDR3 gives the full variable domain: NAGVMQNPRHLVRRRGQEARLRCSPMKGHSHVYWYRQLPEEGLKFMVYLQKENIIDESGMPKERFSAEFPKEGPSILRIQQVVRGDSAAYFCASSPTSGRATEQYFGPGTRLTVT.

V is TRBV18 and J is TRBJ1-1; possibly TRBD1 for D (5 bases). V lost 5 bases and J lost 1, with 17 bases in between. The CDR3 is 16 amino acids. The V gene's germline CDR1 is KGHSH and CDR2 LQKENI. As DNA, the CDR3 is TGTGCCAGCTCAACGATTCAGGGATTTAGGAACACTGAAGCTTTCTTT. Translation gives CASSTIQGFRNTEAFF.

The rearrangement links TRBV9 to TRBJ2-1; perhaps TRBD1 as D (6 bases). Germline loops: CDR1 SGDLS, CDR2 YYNGEE. The CDR3 sequence is 14 residues long. Trimming took 3 bases from V and 5 from J, leaving 12 bases between them. The CDR3 here is CASSAGAPNNEQFF. The CDR3 DNA is TGTGCCAGCAGCGCAGGGGCCCCGAACAATGAGCAGTTCTTC.

V usage is TRBV9 and J usage is TRBJ2-6, with TRBD1 matching over 8 bases. The junction had 8 bases not matched to a gene; V was cut back by 3 bases and J by 0 bases. The CDR3 has 18 amino acids. The germline V gene has CDR1 SGDLS and CDR2 YYNGEE. The CDR3 DNA reads as TGTGCCAGCAGCGCGGCGACAGGGGTTAACTCTGGGGCCAACGTCCTGACTTTC. Its translation is CASSAATGVNSGANVLTF.

The chain is built from TRBV30 and TRBJ1-1; weak D call: TRBD1 (5 bases). Trimming left V 4 bases short and J 1 base short, with 16 bases between. Germline values: CDR1 GTSNPN, CDR2 SVGIG (reference sequence). The CDR3 consists of 15 residues. The CDR3 coding sequence is TGTGCCTGGACTCCTATGGGGCGCACGAACACTGAAGCTTTCTTT. Translated, it gives CAWTPMGRTNTEAFF.

This sequence joins TRBV2 and TRBJ2-7, with D possibly being TRBD1 (6 bases). Germline loops: CDR1 SNHLY, CDR2 FYNNEI. The ends were cut back, 5 bases at V and 3 bases at J, with 11 bases in the middle. This CDR3 spans 13 amino acids. The CDR3 is CASSYDRRYEQYF. The DNA of the CDR3 is TGTGCCAGCAGTTACGACAGGCGCTACGAGCAGTACTTC.